This entry is about one T cell receptor beta chain. This clone appeared a single time. Its antigen remains undetermined. No per-base quality is available; no much larger clone lies one base away. The sample belongs to a study of blood T cell repertoires in COVID-19 (TCRdb year 2020). General notes on the study: The collaborator samples originated in the United States, Italy and Spain and spanned the acute and convalescent phases of COVID-19. A de-identified subject ID, COVID-19 status, age in years and sex were almost always included in the sample metadata. The samples were drawn from the first 160 participants of the ongoing ImmuneRACE study and from over a thousand subjects provided by 6 global collaborators. Subjects who had been exposed to COVID-19, were actively infected with it, or had recovered from it provided the deeply sampled blood TCRbeta repertoires that made up the dataset. The repertoires were released in a freely available public database intended as a resource for research on the immune response to SARS-CoV-2. The prospective study material was composed of cDNA or gDNA derived from T cells, B-cell-depleted T cells, or PBMCs. HLA class I and class II types, where available, came from metadata supplied by the sample provider rather than from assay-based typing.

Participants in the prospective study were aged about 18 to 95 years, lived in 24 United States geographic areas, and enrolled through a virtual design. To assign participants to cohorts, the prospective study relied on clinical history that participants themselves reported in a screening survey and a study questionnaire. Exposed participants were defined as having been in contact with someone with a PCR-confirmed or clinician-diagnosed COVID-19 case within 2 weeks of study entry. Mobile phlebotomists in the prospective study collected whole blood, serum and a nasopharyngeal or oropharyngeal swab from every participant. Prospective study participants could optionally give additional blood draws and questionnaires over an approximately two-month period. Blood samples from the prospective study were shipped frozen or at room temperature prior to DNA extraction. The CDR3 goes from the cysteine to the phenylalanine over 13 residues. Left in the record is the CDR3 DNA by itself, 39 bases read in frame from the first base. Ends trimmed: V by 5 bases, J by 8 bases; bases unmatched to a gene: 8. CDR1 LNHNV and CDR2 YYDKDF were looked up in the germline V gene (reference sequence).

TCRbeta CDR3 regions were amplified from genomic DNA using the immunoSEQ Assay, a bias-controlled multiplex PCR. In the paper's pipeline: The number of nucleated cells in each sample was estimated from the amplification of reference gene primers within the assay. To quantify the absolute abundance of each unique TCRbeta CDR3 rearrangement, sequence reads were collapsed and filtered. For each sample, productive Simpson clonality was calculated as the square root of Simpson's diversity index across productive rearrangements. TCRdb's version of the immuneACCESS table is confined to in-frame rearrangements and falls short of the full clone set. An unresolved V gene accounts for under half of the shortfall where checked; the remainder is of unknown origin. The D gene and trimming were derived from the DNA, and the V and J assignments and clone size from that table. The sample data list approximately 220,000 clones, and about 90% of these were observed just once. Of the sample, about 15% falls within the top ten clones.

Results the study describes overall, beyond this receptor: How much clinical and demographic metadata was included differed by source and by participant, and the metadata was provided uncurated.

This clonotype originated in a man in his thirties or forties who had been exposed to COVID-19. Source material: PBMCs or T cells enriched from blood (not recorded which). The sequence links TRBV15 to TRBJ1-2, with 7 junctional bases fitting TRBD1. This receptor carries the CDR3 CATSLGTEGGYTF. In nucleotide form, the sequence is TGTGCCACCAGCCTCGGGACAGAGGGAGGCTACACCTTC.